The 19 T cell receptor beta chains reported below all come from one sample, sequenced in a study of blood T cells in healthy people across ages. For the second PCR, which ran for about 6 to 11 cycles, a sample-barcoded 5' primer and a J-beta primer mix were used. TCRdb independently ran MiXCR on the 5' RACE reads; one entry per CDR3 protein. The sample records just under 900,000 distinct CDR3 sequences, around 26% being singletons. Sequencing was done on a sample of blood. These receptor sequences come from a woman of 80 years or more in good health.

The rearrangement joins TRBV7-2 to TRBJ2-1; unclear D gene. V lost 2 bases to trimming and J lost 9 bases, with 11 bases between them. CDR3 length equals 13 residues. The germline gives CDR1 SGHTA, CDR2 FQGNSA. Written as DNA, the CDR3 is TGTGCCAGCAGCTTATTGTCTGGAGTTGAGCAGTTCTTC. This gives the protein CASSLLSGVEQFF.

Remarks on this clonotype: This may be a read error: a much more frequent sequence differs by one nucleotide. This rearrangement joins TRBV5-1 to TRBJ1-1; perhaps TRBD1 as D (6 bases). CDR1 is SGHRS, CDR2 YFSETQ, per germline. The CDR3 has 15 amino acids. The CDR3 nucleotides are TGCGCCAGCAGTCAATTGGGGGGCCTGAACACTGGAGCTTTCTTT. This translates into CASSQLGGLNTGAFF. Using reference TRBV5-1 and TRBJ1-1 for the parts outside the CDR3, the full variable domain is KAGVTQTPRYLIKTRGQQVTLSCSPISGHRSVSWYQQTPGQGLQFLFEYFSETQRNKGNFPGRFSGRQFSNSRSEMNVSTLELGDSALYLCASSQLGGLNTGAFFGQGTRLTVV.

This clonotype was picked up a small number of times. The gene calls are TRBV20-1 and TRBJ2-2, with D tentatively TRBD2 (6 bases). The germline V and J ends were trimmed by 6 bases and 6 bases, with 20 bases remaining between them. The germline gives CDR1 DFQATT, CDR2 SNEGSKA (reference sequence). The CDR3 contains 15 residues. CDR3 nucleotides: TGCAGTGCACCTTCCCCCCGGGGGAAGGCCGGGGAGCTGTTTTTT. This translates into CSAPSPRGKAGELFF.

Ten or more counts support this clonotype. The chain couples TRBV20-1 to TRBJ2-3; no clear D gene. Germline values: CDR1 DFQATT, CDR2 SNEGSKA (reference sequence). Trimming cost V 3 bases and J 1 base, with 8 bases left between them. The CDR3 consists of 13 residues. The CDR3 region has the DNA TGCAGTGCTAGTCCCCTCGGCACAGATACGCAGTATTTT. It codes for CSASPLGTDTQYF.

This clonotype was seen only a few times. At one of its ends the junction is not consistent with the germline gene, which may arise from a read error. This sequence joins TRBV5-6 and TRBJ2-3; the D gene is possibly TRBD2 (6 bases). CDR1 and CDR2 from the germline V gene are SGHDT and YYEEEE. The CDR3 has 15 amino acids. In DNA, the CDR3 is TGTGTCAGCAGCCGGGACTGGGCTAGCACAGATACGCAGTATTTT. It yields the protein CVSSRDWASTDTQYF.

In this sample, this clonotype turned up a few times. A junction end diverges from the germline sequence, so it may reflect a read error. The rearrangement links TRBV3-1 to TRBJ2-4; D gene uncertain. CDR1 is LGHDT and CDR2 is YNNKEL in the germline V gene (reference sequence). The CDR3 length is 15 residues. The CDR3, as DNA: TGTGCCTGCAGCCAAGTTCCGCCCGCCCAAGAGATCCAGTACTTC. Translation: CACSQVPPAQEIQYF.

As regards this clonotype: This may be a read error, as it is one base from a much larger clone. The rearrangement links TRBV5-1 to TRBJ1-1; D ambiguous. The CDR3 has 16 residues. Germline V lookup: CDR1 SGHRS, CDR2 YFSETQ. This chain's CDR3 is CAGSNRAPRQNTEAFF. In DNA form, the CDR3 reads TGCGCCGGCAGCAACCGGGCCCCGAGACAGAACACTGAAGCTTTCTTT.

This clonotype came up a few times. V and J are TRBV21-1 and TRBJ2-5; TRBD2 reflects the table's D call only, with no check against the DNA. TRBV21-1 has pseudogene status. The CDR3 sequence is 18 residues long. CDR3 nucleotide sequence: TGTGCCAGCGGCCCCTTCCGGGCCGATCGGGGCCGCCCAGAGACCCAGTACTTC. This gives the protein CASGPFRADRGRPETQYF.

This clonotype occurred many times. This chain links TRBV12-3 or TRBV12-4 with TRBJ1-2; no definite D call. V lost 0 bases and J lost 1, with 9 bases in between. This CDR3 has 15 amino acids. Written as DNA, the CDR3 is TGTGCCAGCAGTTTAGCGCAGGCAGTTAACTATGGCTACACCTTC. It encodes CASSLAQAVNYGYTF.

This chain links TRBV2 with TRBJ1-4; TRBD1 agrees at 8 bases. Germline CDR1 SNHLY, CDR2 FYNNEI. The CDR3 runs 15 residues. The trim removed 6 bases at V and 2 bases at J, leaving 5 bases unmatched. CDR3: CASRLTGVTNEKLFF. The CDR3 DNA is TGTGCCAGCAGGCTGACAGGGGTGACTAATGAAAAACTGTTTTTT.

This clonotype was recorded many times. V and J are TRBV5-1 and TRBJ1-1, with 10 bases matching TRBD1. CDR1 is SGHRS and CDR2 is YFSETQ in the germline V gene. The V gene end was trimmed by 6 bases and the J gene end by 4 bases; junction bases not matched to a gene: 6. This CDR3 spans 14 amino acids. The CDR3 spells CASTQTGGLTEAFF. The CDR3, as DNA: TGCGCCAGCACCCAGACAGGGGGCCTCACTGAAGCTTTCTTT.

This clonotype was detected many times. The V call is TRBV12-3 or TRBV12-4, the J call TRBJ1-2; no firm D call. The CDR3 consists of 12 residues. Trimming stripped 2 bases from V and 7 bases from J, with 8 bases between. CDR3 sequence reads: CASSLRERGYTF. DNA of the CDR3: TGTGCCAGCAGTTTACGGGAGCGTGGCTACACCTTC.

V and J are TRBV5-1 and TRBJ1-1; weak D call: TRBD1 (5 bases). Per the germline V gene, CDR1 is SGHRS and CDR2 is YFSETQ. Between the trimmed V and J ends, which lost 4 bases and 4 bases, there was a span of 14 bases. The CDR3 has 14 amino acids. The CDR3 region is CASSPEGRGTEAFF. CDR3 bases: TGCGCCAGCAGCCCCGAGGGGAGGGGCACTGAAGCTTTCTTT.

This clonotype was counted ten times or more. V usage is TRBV10-1 and J usage is TRBJ2-6; D is unclear. CDR3 length: 10 residues. The germline gives CDR1 WNHNN, CDR2 SYGVQD (reference sequence). The germline V and J ends were trimmed by 11 bases and 8 bases, with 7 bases remaining between them. The CDR3 sequence: CASAPNVLTF. As DNA, the CDR3 is TGCGCCTCGGCACCCAACGTCCTGACTTTC.

This clonotype was picked up a small number of times. Compared with germline, one end of the junction differs, possibly owing to a read error. The rearrangement joins TRBV6-6 to TRBJ2-1, with D unresolved. This CDR3 is built from 11 residues. CDR1 and CDR2 (germline): MNHNY, SVGAGI (reference sequence). The CDR3 DNA reads as TGTGCCGGCAGTGGCTACAATGAGCAGTTCTTC. The encoded protein is CAGSGYNEQFF.

A note on this clonotype: One base away lies a much larger clone, so this may be a sequencing read error. This sequence joins TRBV12-3 or TRBV12-4 and TRBJ2-5; either TRBD1 or TRBD2 may fit D (5 bases each). The J call may be in error: the DNA end matches TRBJ2-7 better. There are 13 residues in the CDR3. The CDR3 spells CASRGAGATEQYF. Written as DNA, the CDR3 is TGTGCCAGCAGAGGGGCCGGGGCTACCGAGCAGTACTTC.

CDR3 in amino acids: CASSGRRNRVLETGELFF. DNA for the CDR3: TGTGCCAGCAGTGGCAGGAGAAACAGGGTACTTGAAACCGGGGAGCTGTTTTTT. This sequence joins TRBV25-1 and TRBJ2-2; a possible D gene is TRBD1 (6 bases). Germline values: CDR1 MGHDK, CDR2 SYGVNS. This CDR3 has 18 residues. Trimming took off 4 bases at V and 5 bases at J, with 23 bases between the two ends.

This clonotype was counted ten times or more. The rearrangement uses TRBV14 and TRBJ2-4, with TRBD1 as a possible D gene (6 bases). Trimming cost V 0 bases and J 3 bases, with 12 bases left between them. Germline values: CDR1 SGHDN, CDR2 FVKESK. This CDR3 region has 16 residues. CDR3 residues: CASSQDLSGVKNIQYF. In nucleotides, the CDR3 is TGTGCCAGCAGCCAAGATCTCTCAGGGGTCAAAAACATTCAGTACTTC.

This chain links TRBV7-8 with TRBJ2-3; 10 bases match TRBD2. The CDR3 is 14 residues long. CDR1 and CDR2 from the germline V gene are SGHVS and FQNEAQ. V trimming: 6 bases; J trimming: 2 bases; junction bases outside the gene matches: 2. Here the CDR3 reads CASRLAGFTDTQYF. The CDR3 coding sequence is TGTGCCAGCAGACTAGCGGGATTCACAGATACGCAGTATTTT.